The clone carrying this T cell receptor (beta chain) was seen ten or more times. The antigen remains unidentified. This sample is part of a study of CD8 T cells in ankylosing spondylitis. TCRdb re-analysed the 5' RACE reads in MiXCR, keeping a single row per CDR3 protein. Of 20,000 to 30,000 distinct CDR3 sequences listed, roughly 2.4% are singletons. Germline values: CDR1 SSHAT, CDR2 FNYEAQ (reference sequence). CDR3 size: 13 residues. Trimming removed 9 bases from V and 0 bases from J, with 9 bases in between. General observations from the study: Certain motif variants had earlier been reported in reactive arthritis synovial fluid and blood.

This chain joins TRBV7-7 and TRBJ1-3, with D possibly TRBD1 on 5 matching bases. The material sequenced was blood, either unsorted or a sorted T cell fraction (not recorded which). This receptor was taken from a female donor with ankylosing spondylitis or in good health (not recorded which). CDR3: CARRGVSGNTIYF. DNA for the CDR3: TGTGCCAGGCGGGGGGTCTCTGGAAACACCATATATTTT.